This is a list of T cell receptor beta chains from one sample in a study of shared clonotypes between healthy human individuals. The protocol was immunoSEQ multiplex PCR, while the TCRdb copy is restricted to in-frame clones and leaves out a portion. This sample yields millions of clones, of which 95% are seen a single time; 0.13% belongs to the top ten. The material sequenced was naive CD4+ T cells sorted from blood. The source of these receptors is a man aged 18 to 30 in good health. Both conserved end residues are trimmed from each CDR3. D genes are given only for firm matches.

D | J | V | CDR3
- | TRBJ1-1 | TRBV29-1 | SVARVLSAEAF
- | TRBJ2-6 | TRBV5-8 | ASSSGEPTGANVLT
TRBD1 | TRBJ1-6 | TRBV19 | ASSRSGQVTNYNSPLH
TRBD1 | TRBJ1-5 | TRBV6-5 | ASRQGYYQPQH
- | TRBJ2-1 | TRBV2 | ASSEARYNEQF
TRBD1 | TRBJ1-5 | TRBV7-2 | ASSTSGGYGNQPQH
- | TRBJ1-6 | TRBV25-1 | ASTPRGDSPLH
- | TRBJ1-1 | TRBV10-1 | ASSRDSQMNTEAF
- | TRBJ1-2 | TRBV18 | ASSPQANYGYT
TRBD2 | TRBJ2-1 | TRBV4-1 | ASSQYSGVPYNEQF
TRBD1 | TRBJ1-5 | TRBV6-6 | ASSYGQGNQPQH
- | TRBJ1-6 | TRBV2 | ASSEALPSPLH
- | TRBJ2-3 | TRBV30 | AWSDGESSTDTQY
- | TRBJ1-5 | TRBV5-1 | ASSLVPGLGQPQH
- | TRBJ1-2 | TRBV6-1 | ASSAGFYGYT
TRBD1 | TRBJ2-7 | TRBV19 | ASSRQGTYEQY
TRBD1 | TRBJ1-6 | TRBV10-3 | AIRTGTENSPLH
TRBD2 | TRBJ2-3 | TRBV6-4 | ASRPRGLAGDTQY
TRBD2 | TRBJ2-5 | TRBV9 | ASSKIAGIYETQY
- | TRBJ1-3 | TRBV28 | ASSSGPASGNTIY
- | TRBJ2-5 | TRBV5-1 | ASSLGAGRETQY
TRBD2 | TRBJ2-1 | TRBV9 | ASSVGLAGGNEQF
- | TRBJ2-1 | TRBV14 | ASSHGVSSYNEQF
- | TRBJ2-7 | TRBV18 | ASSPRQAEPYEQY
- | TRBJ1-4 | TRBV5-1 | ASSLGGSGEKLF
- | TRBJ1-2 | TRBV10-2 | ASSERTGGGYT
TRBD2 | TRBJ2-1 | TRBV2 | ASSEAGSGGRMNEQF
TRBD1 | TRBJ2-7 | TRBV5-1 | ATRQGNEQY
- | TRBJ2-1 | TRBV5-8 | ASSLGGDSRVKQF
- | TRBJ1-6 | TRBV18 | ASSSKDIGHSPLH
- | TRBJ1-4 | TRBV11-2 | ASSLFPPGVWGEKLF
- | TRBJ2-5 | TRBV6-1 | ASSSWGNQETQY
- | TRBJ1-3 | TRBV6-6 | ASSYNSGNTIY
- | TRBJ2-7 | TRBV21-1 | ASIMTGTAYEQY
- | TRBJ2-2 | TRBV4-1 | ASSQDPGFSLF
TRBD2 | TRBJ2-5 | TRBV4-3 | ASSPRLAGGQETQY
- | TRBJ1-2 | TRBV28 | ASSLSSTSSGGYT
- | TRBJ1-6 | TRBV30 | AWSVTGGRNSPLH